This T cell receptor (beta chain) was identified during a study of blood T cell repertoires in COVID-19. The authors' processing: Reference gene primer amplification gave estimated nucleated cell counts. Method: immunoSEQ multiplex PCR; TCRdb's copy keeps in-frame clones and lacks some. V and J calls and clone size are those listed in that table; D and trimming were worked out from the DNA. The sample has about 230,000 clones, 65% to 90% seen once. Each participant's cohort was designated according to participant-reported clinical history. Donors of Cohort 3 who recovered were those that had two negative PCRs, clearance, or symptom resolution. This CDR3 contains 17 residues. V shed 4 bases and J 2 bases; nucleotides not matched to a gene: 13.

The chain combines TRBV23-1 with TRBJ2-5, with 7 bases fitting TRBD1. TRBV23-1 belongs to the ORF category, with a function that is uncertain. The clonotype originates from a man younger than 35 who had recovered from COVID-19. What was sequenced was PBMCs or T cells enriched from blood (not recorded which). The CDR3 sequence is CASSPRKDRASQETQYF. As DNA, the CDR3 is TGCGCCAGCAGTCCCCGAAAAGACAGGGCATCTCAAGAGACCCAGTACTTC.